Below, 28 T cell receptor beta chains from the same sample are listed, as sequenced in a study of T cell changes during pregnancy in multiple sclerosis. Repertoires were generated with immunoSEQ multiplex PCR, while TCRdb's copy carries only in-frame clones and drops some. This sample carries approximately 39,000 clones, roughly 90% of them seen once, and the ten largest clones take 0.57%. This material consisted of CD4+ T cells from peripheral blood mononuclear cells, taken in the second trimester of pregnancy. These receptors all stem from a female donor with multiple sclerosis, enrolled in a pregnancy study.

To note about this clone: The sample contains more than one DNA sequence encoding this CDR3. The V call is TRBV7-9, the J call TRBJ1-2; unclear D gene. V was cut by 2 bases and J by 5 bases, with 6 bases left in between. Germline CDR1 is SEHNR and CDR2 is FQNEAQ (reference sequence). The length of the CDR3 is 12 residues. As DNA, the CDR3 is TGTGCCAGCAGCTTATCAGATTATGGCTACACCTTC. Translation: CASSLSDYGYTF.

The CDR3 loop reads CASSHPGTDTYNEQFF. Written as DNA, the CDR3 is TGCGCCAGCAGCCACCCCGGGACAGACACTTACAATGAGCAGTTCTTC. This sequence joins TRBV4-1 and TRBJ2-1; 7 bases agree with TRBD1. Germline V lookup: CDR1 MGHRA, CDR2 YSYEKL. The CDR3 has 16 amino acids. Trimming took 3 bases from V and 4 from J; bases not matched to a gene: 9.

The sample holds one count of this clone. The chain links TRBV11-2 to TRBJ2-4, with TRBD2 matching over 9 bases. Germline values: CDR1 SGHAT, CDR2 FQNNGV. V was clipped by 6 bases and J by 3 bases; unmatched bases: 15. The CDR3 covers 18 residues. The DNA of the CDR3 is TGTGCCAGCAGGTCCTTGCGGGAGGGCCGATCCGGCAAAAACATTCAGTACTTC. It specifies CASRSLREGRSGKNIQYF.

This chain links TRBV15 with TRBJ1-1, with D tentatively TRBD1 (5 bases). This CDR3 has 15 residues. Germline-derived CDR1 and CDR2 are LNHNV and YYDKDF (reference sequence). The V end lost 6 bases, the J end lost 3 bases, and 17 bases lay between the germline ends. The CDR3 sequence: CATSGGRVVYTEAFF. In DNA form, the CDR3 reads TGTGCCACCAGTGGGGGGAGGGTGGTTTACACTGAAGCTTTCTTT.

This clone was counted between two and nine times. CDR3 bases: TGTGCCAGCAGTGACTGGGGCGGGAACGTCAATGAGCAGTTCTTC. Translating it yields CASSDWGGNVNEQFF. The rearrangement joins TRBV6-4 to TRBJ2-1; the D gene is possibly TRBD2 (6 bases). Trimming took 1 base from V and 6 from J, leaving 13 bases between them. Germline assignment: CDR1 MRHNA and CDR2 SNTAGT. The CDR3 runs 15 residues.

V is TRBV1 and J is TRBJ1-5; the table's D call, TRBD1, was not checked against the DNA. TRBV1 is tagged as a pseudogene. CDR3 length: 14 amino acids. The CDR3, as DNA: TGCACCAGCAGCCCCCAGGGGCGGAATCAGCCCCAGCATTTT. It encodes CTSSPQGRNQPQHF.

As DNA, the CDR3 is TGCGCCAGCAACCCGGGGGACAGGGCCGCAGGCTACACCTTC. Its protein product is CASNPGDRAAGYTF. The gene calls are TRBV10-1 and TRBJ1-2; 9 bases map to TRBD1. The CDR3 has 14 amino acids. V was pared by 7 bases and J by 8 bases, with 11 bases of the junction left unmatched. Germline lookup yields CDR1 WNHNN and CDR2 SYGVQD (reference sequence).

DNA for the CDR3: TGCAGCGTTGACCGGGACAGGGGGACCCAGTACTTC. Its protein product is CSVDRDRGTQYF. The chain employs TRBV29-1 and TRBJ2-5, with 10 bases fitting TRBD1. V lost 3 bases to trimming and J lost 7 bases; unmatched junction nucleotides: 2. CDR3 length equals 12 residues. The germline V gene encodes CDR1 SQVTM and CDR2 ANQGSEA.

This sequence joins TRBV7-8 and TRBJ1-2; D call uncertain. V shed 5 bases and J shed 8 bases, with 21 bases lying between them. This CDR3 region has 15 residues. Looked up from germline, CDR1 is SGHVS and CDR2 is FQNEAQ. The CDR3 sequence: CASSPDLVSTGGYTF. CDR3 sequence (DNA): TGTGCCAGCAGCCCCGATCTGGTGTCAACCGGGGGCTACACCTTC.

The chain is built from TRBV6-1 and TRBJ2-1; maybe TRBD2 (5 bases). Germline V gives CDR1 MNHNS, CDR2 SASEGT. The CDR3 length is 14 residues. Trimming pared 1 base from V and 13 bases from J, leaving 17 bases between. CDR3 sequence (DNA): TGTGCCAGCAGTGAAGTGGGAGCAGTGGGAAGACAGTTCTTC. Translating it yields CASSEVGAVGRQFF.

The J gene is TRBJ2-1, the V gene TRBV30, with a tentative D call TRBD2 (6 bases). V gave up 2 bases and J gave up 7 bases, with 15 bases separating them. The CDR3 consists of 14 residues. Looked up from germline, CDR1 is GTSNPN and CDR2 is SVGIG (reference sequence). The CDR3 reads CAWSTGVVGNEQFF. The DNA for the CDR3 is TGTGCCTGGAGTACGGGAGTTGTGGGGAATGAGCAGTTCTTC.

V usage is TRBV9 and J usage is TRBJ2-5; 7 bases agree with TRBD2. Trimming took 3 bases from V and 2 from J; bases not matched to a gene: 7. The germline V gene encodes CDR1 SGDLS and CDR2 YYNGEE. CDR3 length equals 15 residues. The CDR3: CASSGRLAPQETQYF. In DNA, the CDR3 is TGTGCCAGCAGCGGAAGACTAGCTCCTCAAGAGACCCAGTACTTC.

This sequence joins TRBV10-3 and TRBJ2-7, with a weak D call TRBD2 (6 bases). Trimming removed 10 bases at V and 4 bases at J, with 20 bases between. Germline V gene lookup returns CDR1 ENHRY and CDR2 SYGVKD. This CDR3 is built from 14 residues. CDR3 sequence: CATSSGLAKYEQYF. CDR3 coding DNA: TGTGCCACGTCGTCGGGGCTAGCGAAGTACGAGCAGTACTTC.

V and J are TRBV19 and TRBJ1-1, with 9 bases matching TRBD1. Germline V gives CDR1 LNHDA, CDR2 SQIVND (reference sequence). CDR3 size: 15 residues. Trimming removed 5 bases from V and 0 bases from J; junction bases left unmatched: 4. The CDR3 DNA sequence: TGTGCCAGTAGTCAGACAGGGGGAATGAACACTGAAGCTTTCTTT. This translates into CASSQTGGMNTEAFF. Using reference TRBV19 and TRBJ1-1 for the parts outside the CDR3, the full variable domain is DGGITQSPKYLFRKEGQNVTLSCEQNLNHDAMYWYRQDPGQGLRLIYYSQIVNDFQKGDIAEGYSVSREKKESFPLTVTSAQKNPTAFYLCASSQTGGMNTEAFFGQGTRLTVV.

The J gene is TRBJ1-3, the V gene TRBV7-9, with a tentative D call TRBD1 (6 bases). The V end lost 5 bases, the J end lost 4 bases, and 12 bases lay between the germline ends. The CDR3 contains 14 residues. Germline V gene sequence: CDR1 SEHNR, CDR2 FQNEAQ (reference sequence). Written as DNA, the CDR3 is TGTGCCAGCAGCCAAGACGACAGGGGAAACACCATATATTTT. Translation gives CASSQDDRGNTIYF.

This chain connects TRBV29-1 to TRBJ2-2; TRBD1 matches 8 bases. The V and J ends lost 6 bases and 4 bases, in that order; junction bases with no gene match: 13. This CDR3 has 16 amino acids. The germline CDR1 and CDR2 sequences are SQVTM and ANQGSEA. This chain's CDR3 is CSVTGTGGVGTGELFF. CDR3 in DNA: TGCAGCGTGACCGGGACAGGTGGTGTCGGCACCGGGGAGCTGTTTTTT.

The CDR3 loop reads CASSPPFDRGGYGYTF. DNA of the CDR3: TGTGCCAGCAGCCCACCTTTTGACAGGGGAGGCTATGGCTACACCTTC. The chain links TRBV7-9 to TRBJ1-2; 8 bases are a match to TRBD1. V dropped 5 bases and J dropped 4; count of bases not matched to a gene: 12. Germline loops: CDR1 SEHNR, CDR2 FQNEAQ (reference sequence). The length of the CDR3 is 16 residues.

The chain employs TRBV18 and TRBJ2-7, with 8 bases aligning to TRBD2. V dropped 2 bases and J dropped 5; count of bases not matched to a gene: 5. CDR1 KGHSH and CDR2 LQKENI come from the germline V gene. The CDR3 totals 14 residues. The CDR3 is CASSPGAGDHEQYF. The CDR3 coding sequence is TGTGCCAGCTCACCAGGAGCGGGAGATCACGAGCAGTACTTC.

The chain is built from TRBV2 and TRBJ1-5; 9 nucleotides align to TRBD1. V was pared by 1 base and J by 4 bases, with 17 bases of the junction left unmatched. There are 20 residues in the CDR3. Germline CDR1 and CDR2: SNHLY and FYNNEI. The CDR3 loop reads CASSEGPRGQGLPANQPQHF. CDR3 DNA: TGTGCCAGCAGTGAAGGTCCTCGGGGACAGGGTTTACCTGCAAATCAGCCCCAGCATTTT.

The chain carries TRBV9 and TRBJ1-3; D possibly corresponds to TRBD1 (6 bases). The CDR3 is 16 residues long. V gave up 4 bases and J gave up 0 bases, with 14 bases separating them. Germline V gives CDR1 SGDLS, CDR2 YYNGEE. CDR3 bases: TGTGCCAGCAGCTCCGACCCCAGGGGCTCTGGAAACACCATATATTTT. The encoded protein is CASSSDPRGSGNTIYF. Using reference TRBV9 and TRBJ1-3 for the parts outside the CDR3, the full variable domain is DSGVTQTPKHLITATGQRVTLRCSPRSGDLSVYWYQQSLDQGLQFLIQYYNGEERAKGNILERFSAQQFPDLHSELNLSSLELGDSALYFCASSSDPRGSGNTIYFGEGSWLTVV.

The chain is built from TRBV30 and TRBJ2-1; 8 bases match TRBD2. The V gene's germline CDR1 is GTSNPN and CDR2 SVGIG (reference sequence). CDR3 size: 14 residues. Losses at the gene ends were 5 bases for V and 9 bases for J; bases not matched to a gene: 12. This CDR3 is CAWGRLAGGGEQFF. CDR3 in DNA: TGTGCCTGGGGGAGGCTAGCGGGCGGGGGTGAGCAGTTCTTC. The full variable domain, its missing parts supplied by reference TRBV30 and TRBJ2-1, is SQTIHQWPATLVQPVGSPLSLECTVEGTSNPNLYWYRQAAGRGLQLLFYSVGIGQISSEVPQNLSASRPQDRQFILSSKKLLLSDSGFYLCAWGRLAGGGEQFFGPGTRLTVL.

This clone was seen a few times. This chain connects TRBV27 to TRBJ1-2; D is undetermined. The V end lost 8 bases, the J end lost 5 bases, and 15 bases lay between the germline ends. Germline V gene sequence: CDR1 MNHEY, CDR2 SMNVEV (reference sequence). This CDR3 has 13 residues. The CDR3 reads CASSREGNYGYTF. The CDR3, as DNA: TGTGCCAGCTCCCGGGAGGGTAATTATGGCTACACCTTC.

The chain couples TRBV6-1 to TRBJ2-3, with TRBD2 matching 7 bases. Germline V gene sequence: CDR1 MNHNS, CDR2 SASEGT. With V trimmed by 6 bases and J by 4 bases, 10 bases remained unmatched. The CDR3 length is 15 residues. The CDR3 DNA follows: TGTGCCAGCAGCCAAAGGGGCGGGAGTGCAGATACGCAGTATTTT. Its protein product is CASSQRGGSADTQYF.

The genes are TRBV7-2 and TRBJ1-5; D is ambiguous. The V and J ends lost 5 bases and 0 bases respectively, with 11 bases between them. The CDR3 consists of 15 residues. Germline V gene sequence: CDR1 SGHTA, CDR2 FQGNSA. For the CDR3, the DNA is TGTGCCAGCAGCACCGAGCCATATAGCAATCAGCCCCAGCATTTT. Protein product: CASSTEPYSNQPQHF.

V usage is TRBV4-3 and J usage is TRBJ1-1; D call uncertain. Germline V gene data show CDR1 as LGHNA and CDR2 as YSLEER. This CDR3 contains 10 residues. Trimming left V 4 bases short and J 6 bases short, with 3 bases between. CDR3: CASSLAEAFF. The CDR3 bases are TGCGCCAGCAGCCTAGCTGAAGCTTTCTTT.

This clone was seen just once. The rearrangement links TRBV28 to TRBJ1-5; D is unresolved. Trimming left V 2 bases short and J 3 bases short, with 8 bases between. In germline, CDR1 is MDHEN, CDR2 SYDVKM. The CDR3 loop spans 14 amino acids. The CDR3 sequence: CASSLTGNNQPQHF. Here the CDR3 DNA reads TGTGCCAGCAGTTTAACGGGGAACAATCAGCCCCAGCATTTT.

This clone was recorded once. The chain links TRBV4-3 to TRBJ2-2; 10 bases map to TRBD1. The CDR3 has 14 residues. CDR1 and CDR2 (germline): LGHNA, YSLEER. With V trimmed by 3 bases and J by 5 bases, 0 bases remained unmatched. CDR3 nucleotides: TGCGCCAGCAGCCAGGGACAGGGGACCGGGGAGCTGTTTTTT. It specifies CASSQGQGTGELFF.

This sequence joins TRBV4-2 and TRBJ2-3; 7 bases fit TRBD2. Germline CDR1 reads LGHNA; CDR2 reads YNFKEQ. J lost 6 bases, V lost 6 bases, and 12 bases had no gene match. This CDR3 has 15 amino acids. CDR3 amino acids: CASSQERERPDTQYF. In DNA form, the CDR3 reads TGTGCCAGCAGTCAGGAGCGGGAAAGGCCCGATACGCAGTATTTT.